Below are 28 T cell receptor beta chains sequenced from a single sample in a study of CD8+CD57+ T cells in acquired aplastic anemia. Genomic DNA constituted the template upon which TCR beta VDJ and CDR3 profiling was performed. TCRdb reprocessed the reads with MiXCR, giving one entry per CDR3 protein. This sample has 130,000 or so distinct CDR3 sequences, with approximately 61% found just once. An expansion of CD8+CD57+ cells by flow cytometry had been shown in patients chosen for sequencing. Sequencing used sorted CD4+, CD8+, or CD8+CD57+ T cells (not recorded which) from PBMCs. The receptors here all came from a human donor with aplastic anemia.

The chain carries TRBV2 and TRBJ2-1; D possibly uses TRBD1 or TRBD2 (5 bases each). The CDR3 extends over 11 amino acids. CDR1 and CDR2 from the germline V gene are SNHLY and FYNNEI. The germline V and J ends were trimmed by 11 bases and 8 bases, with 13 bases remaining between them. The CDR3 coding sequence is TGTGCCGGCACACAGGACTATGAGCAGTTCTTC. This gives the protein CAGTQDYEQFF.

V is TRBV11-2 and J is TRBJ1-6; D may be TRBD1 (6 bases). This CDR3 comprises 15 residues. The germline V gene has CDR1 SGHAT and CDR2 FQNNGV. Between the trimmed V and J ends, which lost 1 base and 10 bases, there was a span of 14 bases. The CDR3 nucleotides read TGTGCCAGCAGCTTAGTAGGGGGGGTAGGATCACCCCTCCACTTT. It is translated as CASSLVGGVGSPLHF.

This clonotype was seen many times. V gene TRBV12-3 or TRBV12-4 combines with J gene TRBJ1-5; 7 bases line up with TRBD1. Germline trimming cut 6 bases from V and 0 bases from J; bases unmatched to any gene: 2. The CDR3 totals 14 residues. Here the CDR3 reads CASSYRGSNQPQHF. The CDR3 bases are TGTGCCAGCAGCTACAGGGGTAGCAATCAGCCCCAGCATTTT.

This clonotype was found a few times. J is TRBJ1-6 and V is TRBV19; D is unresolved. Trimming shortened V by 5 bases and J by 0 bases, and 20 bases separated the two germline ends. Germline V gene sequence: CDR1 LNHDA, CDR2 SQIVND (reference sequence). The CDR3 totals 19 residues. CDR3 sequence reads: CASSYNGMGSSSYNSPLHF. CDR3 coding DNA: TGTGCCAGTAGTTATAACGGCATGGGCTCGAGCTCCTATAATTCACCCCTCCACTTT.

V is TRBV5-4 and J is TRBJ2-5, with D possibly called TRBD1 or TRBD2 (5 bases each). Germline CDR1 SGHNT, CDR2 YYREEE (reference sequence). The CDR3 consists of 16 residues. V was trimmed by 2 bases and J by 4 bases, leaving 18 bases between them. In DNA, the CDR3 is TGTGCCAGCAGCTTTCAGGGACCCTTAAAAGGAGAGACCCAGTACTTC. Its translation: CASSFQGPLKGETQYF.

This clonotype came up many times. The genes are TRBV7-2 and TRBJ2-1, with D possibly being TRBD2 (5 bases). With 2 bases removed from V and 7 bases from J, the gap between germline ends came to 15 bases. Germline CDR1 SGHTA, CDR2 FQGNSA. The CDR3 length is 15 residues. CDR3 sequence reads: CASSLLFSGENEQFF. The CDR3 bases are TGTGCCAGCAGCTTACTCTTCTCCGGGGAAAATGAGCAGTTCTTC.

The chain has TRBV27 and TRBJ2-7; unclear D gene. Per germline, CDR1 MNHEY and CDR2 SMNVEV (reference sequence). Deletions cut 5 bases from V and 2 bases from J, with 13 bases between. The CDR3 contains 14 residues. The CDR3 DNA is TGTGCCAGCAGTCCCCCGACAAAGGCCTACGAGCAGTACTTC. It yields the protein CASSPPTKAYEQYF.

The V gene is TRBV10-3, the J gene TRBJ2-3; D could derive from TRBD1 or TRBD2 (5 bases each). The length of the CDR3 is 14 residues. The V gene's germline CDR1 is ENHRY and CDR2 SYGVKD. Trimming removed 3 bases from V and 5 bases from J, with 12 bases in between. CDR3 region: CAISEGETRDTQYF. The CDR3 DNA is TGTGCCATCAGTGAAGGGGAAACTAGAGATACGCAGTATTTT.

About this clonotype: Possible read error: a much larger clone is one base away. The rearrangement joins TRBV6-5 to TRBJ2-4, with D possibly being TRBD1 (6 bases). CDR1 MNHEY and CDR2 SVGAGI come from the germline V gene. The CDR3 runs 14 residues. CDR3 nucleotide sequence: TGTGCCAGCAGTTACTCGAACAGGGAAAACATTCGGTACTTC. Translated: CASSYSNRENIRYF.

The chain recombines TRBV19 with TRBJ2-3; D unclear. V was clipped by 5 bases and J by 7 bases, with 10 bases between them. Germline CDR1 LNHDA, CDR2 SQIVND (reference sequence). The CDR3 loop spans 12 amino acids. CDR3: CASSLNSYTQYF. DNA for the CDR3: TGTGCCAGTAGTCTAAATTCGTATACGCAGTATTTT.

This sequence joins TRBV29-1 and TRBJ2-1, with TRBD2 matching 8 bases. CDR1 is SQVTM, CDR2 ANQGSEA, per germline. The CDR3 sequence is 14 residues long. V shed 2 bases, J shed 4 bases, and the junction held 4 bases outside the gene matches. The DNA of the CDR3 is TGCAGCGTTGAATGGCGGGGGGCTTACAATGAGCAGTTCTTC. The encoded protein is CSVEWRGAYNEQFF.

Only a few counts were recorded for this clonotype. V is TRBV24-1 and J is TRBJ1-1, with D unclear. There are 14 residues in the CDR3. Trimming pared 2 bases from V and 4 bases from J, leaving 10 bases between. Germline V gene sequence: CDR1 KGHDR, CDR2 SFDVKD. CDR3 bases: TGTGCCACCAGTGATTCCCGGGTCTCCACTGAAGCTTTCTTT. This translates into CATSDSRVSTEAFF.

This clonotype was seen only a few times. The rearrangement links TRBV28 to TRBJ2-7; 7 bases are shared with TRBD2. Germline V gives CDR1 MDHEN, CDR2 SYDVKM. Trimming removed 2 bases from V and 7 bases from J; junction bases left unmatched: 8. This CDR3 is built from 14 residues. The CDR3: CASSLEREAGEQYF. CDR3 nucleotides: TGTGCCAGCAGTTTAGAGCGGGAAGCGGGGGAGCAGTACTTC.

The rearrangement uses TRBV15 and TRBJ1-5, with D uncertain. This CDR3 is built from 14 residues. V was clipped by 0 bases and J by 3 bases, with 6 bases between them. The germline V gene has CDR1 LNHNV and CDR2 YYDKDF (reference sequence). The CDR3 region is CATSRDINNQPQHF. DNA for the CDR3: TGTGCCACCAGCAGAGACATAAACAATCAGCCCCAGCATTTT.

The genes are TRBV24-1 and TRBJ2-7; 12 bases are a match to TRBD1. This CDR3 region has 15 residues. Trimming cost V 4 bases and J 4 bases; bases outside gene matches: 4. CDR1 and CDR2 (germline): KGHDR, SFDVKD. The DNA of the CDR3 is TGTGCCACCAGTGACGCGGGACAGGGGGCATACGAGCAGTACTTC. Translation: CATSDAGQGAYEQYF.

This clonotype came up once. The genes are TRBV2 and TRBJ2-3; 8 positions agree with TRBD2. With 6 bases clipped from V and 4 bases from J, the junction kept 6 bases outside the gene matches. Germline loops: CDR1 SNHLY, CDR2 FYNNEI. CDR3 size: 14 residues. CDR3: CASRAPGLADTQYF. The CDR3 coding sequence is TGTGCCAGCAGGGCCCCGGGACTAGCAGATACGCAGTATTTT.

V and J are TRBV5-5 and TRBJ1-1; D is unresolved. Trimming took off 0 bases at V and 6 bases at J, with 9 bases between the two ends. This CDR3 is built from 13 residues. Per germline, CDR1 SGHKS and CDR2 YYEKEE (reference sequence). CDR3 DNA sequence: TGTGCCAGCAGCTTGGCTGGGCCTTCTGAAGCTTTCTTT. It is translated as CASSLAGPSEAFF. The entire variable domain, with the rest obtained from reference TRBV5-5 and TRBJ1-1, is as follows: DAGVTQSPTHLIKTRGQQVTLRCSPISGHKSVSWYQQVLGQGPQFIFQYYEKEERGRGNFPDRFSARQFPNYSSELNVNALLLGDSALYLCASSLAGPSEAFFGQGTRLTVV.

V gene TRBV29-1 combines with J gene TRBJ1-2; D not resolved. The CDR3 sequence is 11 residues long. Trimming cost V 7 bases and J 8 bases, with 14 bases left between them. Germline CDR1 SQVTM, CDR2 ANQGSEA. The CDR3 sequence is CSGTDAGGYTF. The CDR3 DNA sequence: TGCAGCGGCACCGACGCCGGAGGCTACACCTTC.

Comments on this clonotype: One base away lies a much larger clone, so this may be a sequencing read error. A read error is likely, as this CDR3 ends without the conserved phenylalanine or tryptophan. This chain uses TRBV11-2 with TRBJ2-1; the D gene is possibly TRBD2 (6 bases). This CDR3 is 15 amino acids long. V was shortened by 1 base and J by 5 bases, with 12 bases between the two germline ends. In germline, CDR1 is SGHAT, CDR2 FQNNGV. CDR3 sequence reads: CASSLVGTQNNEQFL. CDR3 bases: TGTGCCAGCAGCTTAGTCGGGACTCAGAACAATGAGCAGTTCCTC.

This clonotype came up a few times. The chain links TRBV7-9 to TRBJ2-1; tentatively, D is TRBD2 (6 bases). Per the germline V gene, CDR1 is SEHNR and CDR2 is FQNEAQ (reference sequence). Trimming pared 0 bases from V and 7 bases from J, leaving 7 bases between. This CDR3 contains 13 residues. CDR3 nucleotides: TGTGCCAGCAGCTTAGCGCGGGGAAATGAGCAGTTCTTC. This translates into CASSLARGNEQFF.

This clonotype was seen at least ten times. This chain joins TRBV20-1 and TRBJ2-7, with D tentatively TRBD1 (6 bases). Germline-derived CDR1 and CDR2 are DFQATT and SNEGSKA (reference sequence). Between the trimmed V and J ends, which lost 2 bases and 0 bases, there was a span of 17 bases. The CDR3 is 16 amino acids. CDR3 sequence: CSARSLGGRSSYEQYF. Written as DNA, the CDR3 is TGCAGTGCTAGATCCTTAGGGGGAAGGAGCTCCTACGAGCAGTACTTC.

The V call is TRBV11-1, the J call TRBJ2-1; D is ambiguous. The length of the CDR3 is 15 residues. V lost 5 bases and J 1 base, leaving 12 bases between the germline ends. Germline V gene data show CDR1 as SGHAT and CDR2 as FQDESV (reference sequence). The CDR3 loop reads CASSLRTLSYNEQFF. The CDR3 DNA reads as TGTGCCAGCAGCCTAAGGACGTTGTCCTACAATGAGCAGTTCTTC.

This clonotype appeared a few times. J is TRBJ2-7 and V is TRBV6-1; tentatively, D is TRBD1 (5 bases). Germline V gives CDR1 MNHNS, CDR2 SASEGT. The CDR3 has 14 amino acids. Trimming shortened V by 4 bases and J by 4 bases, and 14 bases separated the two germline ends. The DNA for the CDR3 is TGTGCCAGCAGTGGCTTGACAGAGGAATACGAGCAGTACTTC. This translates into CASSGLTEEYEQYF.

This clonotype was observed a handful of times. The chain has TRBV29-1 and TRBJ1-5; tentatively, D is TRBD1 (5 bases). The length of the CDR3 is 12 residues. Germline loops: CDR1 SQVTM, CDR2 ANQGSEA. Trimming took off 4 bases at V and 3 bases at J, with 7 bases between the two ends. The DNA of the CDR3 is TGCAGCGTTGGCGGGGCCAATCAGCCCCAGCATTTT. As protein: CSVGGANQPQHF. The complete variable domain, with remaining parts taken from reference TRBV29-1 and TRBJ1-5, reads SAVISQKPSRDICQRGTSLTIQCQVDSQVTMMFWYRQQPGQSLTLIATANQGSEATYESGFVIDKFPISRPNLTFSTLTVSNMSPEDSSIYLCSVGGANQPQHFGDGTRLSIL.

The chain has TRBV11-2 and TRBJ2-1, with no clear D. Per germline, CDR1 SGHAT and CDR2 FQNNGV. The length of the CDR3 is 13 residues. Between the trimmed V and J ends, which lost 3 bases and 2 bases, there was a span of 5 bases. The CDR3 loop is CASSLLPYNEQFF. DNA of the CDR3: TGTGCCAGCAGCTTGCTTCCCTACAATGAGCAGTTCTTC.

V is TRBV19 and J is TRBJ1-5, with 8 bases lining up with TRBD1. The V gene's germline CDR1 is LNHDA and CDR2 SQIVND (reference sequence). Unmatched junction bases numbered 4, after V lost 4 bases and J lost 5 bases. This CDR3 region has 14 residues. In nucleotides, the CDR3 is TGTGCCAGTAGTACGGACAGGGAACATCAGCCCCAGCATTTT. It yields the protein CASSTDREHQPQHF. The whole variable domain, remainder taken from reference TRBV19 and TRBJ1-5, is DGGITQSPKYLFRKEGQNVTLSCEQNLNHDAMYWYRQDPGQGLRLIYYSQIVNDFQKGDIAEGYSVSREKKESFPLTVTSAQKNPTAFYLCASSTDREHQPQHFGDGTRLSIL.

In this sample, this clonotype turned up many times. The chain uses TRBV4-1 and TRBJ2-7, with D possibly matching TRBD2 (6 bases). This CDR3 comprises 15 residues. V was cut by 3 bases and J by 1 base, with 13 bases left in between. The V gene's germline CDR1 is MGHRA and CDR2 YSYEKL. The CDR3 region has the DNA TGCGCCAGCAGCCATTACACGGCGGGGTCCTACGAGCAGTACTTC. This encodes CASSHYTAGSYEQYF.

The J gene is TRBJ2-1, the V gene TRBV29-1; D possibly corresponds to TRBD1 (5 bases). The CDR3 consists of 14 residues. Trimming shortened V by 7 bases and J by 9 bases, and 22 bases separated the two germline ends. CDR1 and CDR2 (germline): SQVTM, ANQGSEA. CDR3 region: CSGDLWVGAGEQFF. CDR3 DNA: TGCAGCGGAGACCTTTGGGTAGGGGCAGGTGAGCAGTTCTTC.